The clone carrying this TCR beta chain was picked up a small number of times. This table comes from immunoSEQ multiplex PCR, and its TCRdb copy is limited to in-frame clones, with some not included. The repertoire holds some 220,000 clones, with over 80% as singletons. Trimming stripped 7 bases from V and 4 bases from J, with 14 bases between. The germline CDR1 and CDR2 sequences are MGHDK and SYGVNS. The CDR3 is 13 residues long. This specimen comes from a study of cytomegalovirus exposure and HLA in healthy donors. Sequenced sample: PBMCs. The receptor was isolated from a woman in her late teens or twenties in good health and CMV-seronegative. V usage is TRBV25-1 and J usage is TRBJ2-7; D possibly corresponds to TRBD2 (5 bases). CDR3 amino acids: CASIGPGGYEQYF. CDR3 DNA sequence: TGTGCCAGCATCGGCCCAGGCGGGTACGAGCAGTACTTC.